The 21 T cell receptor beta chains in this list originate from one sample, sequenced in a study of cytomegalovirus exposure and HLA in healthy donors. Primers included in the PCR were 60 Vbeta and 13 Jbeta primers. The assay was immunoSEQ multiplex PCR, and TCRdb's table has in-frame clones only and misses some. The sample has about 190,000 clones, roughly 77% seen once. Sequences were obtained from PBMCs. The source of these receptors is a woman in her 30s in good health and CMV-seropositive.

The J gene is TRBJ1-1, the V gene TRBV7-9, with D unresolved. Trimming removed 2 bases from V and 5 bases from J, with 12 bases in between. This CDR3 region has 14 residues. The V gene's germline CDR1 is SEHNR and CDR2 FQNEAQ (reference sequence). Written as DNA, the CDR3 is TGTGCCAGCAGCTTAAGCTATGGAGGGACTGAAGCTTTCTTT. It specifies CASSLSYGGTEAFF. The whole variable domain, filled in from reference TRBV7-9 and TRBJ1-1, reads DTGVSQNPRHKITKRGQNVTFRCDPISEHNRLYWYRQTLGQGPEFLTYFQNEAQLEKSRLLSDRFSAERPKGSFSTLEIQRTEQGDSAMYLCASSLSYGGTEAFFGQGTRLTVV.

This clone has only a few counts. This chain links TRBV6-5 with TRBJ2-7; 9 bases line up with TRBD2. From germline, CDR1 is MNHEY and CDR2 SVGAGI. Trimming took 4 bases from V and 8 from J; bases not matched to a gene: 9. This CDR3 is 14 amino acids long. In nucleotides, the CDR3 is TGTGCCAGCAGTTGGGTAGCGGGAGAAGGCAAGCAGTACTTC. Encoded protein: CASSWVAGEGKQYF.

The chain uses TRBV6-1 and TRBJ2-1; tentative D call: TRBD2 (7 bases). Germline CDR1 reads MNHNS; CDR2 reads SASEGT. The V end lost 7 bases, the J end lost 7 bases, and 17 bases lay between the germline ends. CDR3 length: 14 amino acids. The CDR3 DNA follows: TGTGCCAGCACGGGGGGCCCTTGGGGAAATGAGCAGTTCTTC. It encodes CASTGGPWGNEQFF.

This clone was counted between two and nine times. V usage is TRBV25-1 and J usage is TRBJ2-1; the match to TRBD2 covers 8 bases. CDR1 and CDR2 (germline): MGHDK, SYGVNS. This CDR3 is 17 amino acids long. V lost 6 bases, J lost 0 bases, and 10 bases stayed unmatched. The CDR3 sequence is CASRGDGREVSYNEQFF. The CDR3 DNA follows: TGTGCCAGCAGGGGGGATGGGCGGGAGGTCTCCTACAATGAGCAGTTCTTC.

Notes on this clone: The junction differs from germline at one of its ends, possibly a read error. V usage is TRBV7-8 and J usage is TRBJ2-7; 7 bases map to TRBD1. Germline V gene sequence: CDR1 SGHVS, CDR2 FQNEAQ. CDR3 size: 13 residues. The CDR3 reads CAGSGRQGNEQYF. CDR3 DNA: TGTGCCGGCAGCGGCAGACAGGGCAACGAGCAGTACTTC.

This chain links TRBV29-1 with TRBJ2-1, with D unclear. The CDR3 length is 13 residues. Between the trimmed V and J ends, which lost 0 bases and 0 bases, there was a span of 3 bases. CDR1 is SQVTM and CDR2 is ANQGSEA in the germline V gene. This chain's CDR3 is CSVEDRSYNEQFF. As DNA, the CDR3 is TGCAGCGTTGAAGATCGCTCCTACAATGAGCAGTTCTTC.

The V gene is TRBV5-1, the J gene TRBJ2-2, with D perhaps TRBD2 (6 bases). CDR1 SGHRS and CDR2 YFSETQ come from the germline V gene. The CDR3 loop spans 15 amino acids. Trimming left V 2 bases short and J 2 bases short, with 10 bases between. The CDR3, as DNA: TGCGCCAGCAGCTTCGGAGGGAAAAACACCGGGGAGCTGTTTTTT. It specifies CASSFGGKNTGELFF.

V usage is TRBV7-9 and J usage is TRBJ2-3, with 8 bases matching TRBD1. The V segment lost 1 base and the J segment 2 bases; nucleotides outside the gene matches: 2. The length of the CDR3 is 15 residues. Germline lookup yields CDR1 SEHNR and CDR2 FQNEAQ (reference sequence). Here the CDR3 reads CASSLGDRITDTQYF. The CDR3 nucleotides read TGTGCCAGCAGCTTAGGGGACAGGATCACAGATACGCAGTATTTT.

The rearrangement joins TRBV5-1 to TRBJ1-5; D is perhaps TRBD1 (5 bases). CDR3 length: 16 residues. V lost 4 bases, J lost 7 bases, and 21 bases lay in between. The germline V gene encodes CDR1 SGHRS and CDR2 YFSETQ. CDR3: CASSTGDVGGKQPQHF. The CDR3 DNA follows: TGCGCCAGCAGCACCGGGGATGTCGGGGGAAAGCAGCCCCAGCATTTT.

This clone was recorded once. The chain is built from TRBV6-5 and TRBJ1-5, with a possible D match to TRBD1 (5 bases). Trimming removed 4 bases at V and 7 bases at J, with 14 bases between. There are 14 residues in the CDR3. CDR1 and CDR2 (germline): MNHEY, SVGAGI. CDR3 in amino acids: CASSSTVQGQPQHF. For the CDR3, the DNA is TGTGCCAGCAGTTCAACGGTTCAGGGACAGCCCCAGCATTTT.

The chain uses TRBV6-6 and TRBJ1-3; D not resolved. Germline lookup yields CDR1 MNHNY and CDR2 SVGAGI (reference sequence). CDR3 size: 14 residues. V lost 5 bases and J 0 bases, leaving 8 bases between the germline ends. DNA of the CDR3: TGTGCCAGCAGTCCAGACAACTCTGGAAACACCATATATTTT. Its protein product is CASSPDNSGNTIYF.

The chain uses TRBV4-1 and TRBJ1-1, with D possibly matching TRBD1 (5 bases). The CDR3 runs to 16 residues. The V and J ends lost 4 bases and 6 bases respectively, with 21 bases between them. The germline V gene encodes CDR1 MGHRA and CDR2 YSYEKL. Written as DNA, the CDR3 is TGCGCCAGCAGCCGGCTCGAGACAGCCGGGTATCCTGAAGCTTTCTTT. Translated, it gives CASSRLETAGYPEAFF.

The chain is built from TRBV18 and TRBJ2-2, with D maybe TRBD2 (6 bases). The germline gives CDR1 KGHSH, CDR2 LQKENI. Trimming removed 6 bases from V and 0 bases from J, with 26 bases in between. The CDR3 consists of 20 residues. CDR3 nucleotides: TGTGCCAGCTCCCAATTATTCGGGGGTAGCGGAACCGCGAACACCGGGGAGCTGTTTTTT. Amino acid sequence: CASSQLFGGSGTANTGELFF.

This chain links TRBV6-1 with TRBJ1-1; D is possibly TRBD1 (6 bases). CDR1 is MNHNS, CDR2 SASEGT, per germline. Deletions cut 4 bases from V and 4 bases from J, with 10 bases between. There are 13 residues in the CDR3. This CDR3 reads CASSGRGPTEAFF. CDR3 sequence (DNA): TGTGCCAGCAGTGGCAGGGGACCCACTGAAGCTTTCTTT.

V gene TRBV5-1 combines with J gene TRBJ2-7; D is unclear. The CDR3 covers 13 residues. V lost 2 bases to trimming and J lost 3 bases, with 9 bases between them. CDR1 and CDR2 from the germline V gene are SGHRS and YFSETQ. The CDR3 sequence is CASSFGDSYEQYF. As DNA, the CDR3 is TGCGCCAGCAGCTTCGGTGATAGCTACGAGCAGTACTTC.

There are a few counts of this clone. The rearrangement uses TRBV19 and TRBJ2-5; 7 bases are shared with TRBD2. Near its end, the DNA agrees better with TRBJ2-7, so the J call may be wrong. Germline V gives CDR1 LNHDA, CDR2 SQIVND (reference sequence). This CDR3 is built from 16 residues. As DNA, the CDR3 is TGTGCCAGGGTAAACGGGCTAGCGGTCTGCTTCTGCGAGCAGTACTTC. Translating it yields CARVNGLAVCFCEQYF.

On this clone itself: The junction departs from germline at one end; a sequencing error may be responsible. This chain joins TRBV5-1 and TRBJ2-1, with 8 bases matching TRBD2. Looked up from germline, CDR1 is SGHRS and CDR2 is YFSETQ. The CDR3 consists of 15 residues. CDR3 in amino acids: CASSSTSGSYDEQFF. The CDR3 DNA follows: TGCGCCAGCAGCTCCACTAGCGGTTCCTACGATGAGCAGTTCTTC.

This chain joins TRBV6-1 and TRBJ1-2; TRBD1 agrees at 7 bases. The J segment lost 2 bases and the V segment lost 3 bases, leaving 6 bases of the junction unmatched. The germline V gene encodes CDR1 MNHNS and CDR2 SASEGT. This CDR3 has 15 residues. The CDR3 DNA follows: TGTGCCAGCAGTGAGTACACAGGGGACAACTATGGCTACACCTTC. Residues: CASSEYTGDNYGYTF.

The CDR3 bases are TGTGCCAGCAGTTCCCACCTGGGGATTACAGGGGAGCCCAAGGGTACCCTCCACTTT. It yields the protein CASSSHLGITGEPKGTLHF. The chain uses TRBV28 and TRBJ1-6; 7 nucleotides line up with TRBD1. Looked up from germline, CDR1 is MDHEN and CDR2 is SYDVKM. CDR3 length equals 19 residues. V gave up 4 bases and J gave up 14 bases; unmatched junction bases: 26.

V usage is TRBV28 and J usage is TRBJ1-1, with D possibly being TRBD1 (5 bases). The V gene lost 3 bases and the J gene lost 11 bases, with 19 bases spanning the gap. The CDR3 contains 14 residues. CDR1 MDHEN and CDR2 SYDVKM come from the germline V gene. CDR3 loop: CASSLLPPGRMAFF. The CDR3 DNA follows: TGTGCCAGCAGTTTGCTCCCCCCAGGGCGAATGGCTTTCTTT.

CDR3 protein: CASSLVSWQGEDTQYF. The CDR3 coding sequence is TGTGCCAGCAGCTTGGTATCGTGGCAGGGGGAGGATACGCAGTATTTT. This chain links TRBV5-4 with TRBJ2-3, with 7 nucleotides matching TRBD1. Trimming removed 0 bases from V and 6 bases from J; junction bases left unmatched: 10. The CDR3 consists of 16 residues. CDR1 and CDR2 from the germline V gene are SGHNT and YYREEE (reference sequence).